Shown below are 17 T cell receptor beta chains from a single sample sequenced in a study of type 1 and type 2 diabetes patients. PCR was run on genomic DNA. Amplification of the beta chain CDR3 used 30 forward and 13 reverse multiplex primers. TCRdb ran MiXCR on the multiplex PCR reads and lists one entry per CDR3 protein. This sample has under 300,000 distinct CDR3 sequences, with approximately 50% found just once. Specimen: peripheral blood mononuclear cells (PBMCs). The receptors originated from a man between 18 and 35 years old with type 2 diabetes.

The rearrangement joins TRBV10-3 to TRBJ1-2; D is ambiguous. With 8 bases removed from V and 6 bases from J, the gap between germline ends came to 19 bases. This CDR3 is built from 14 residues. Per the germline V gene, CDR1 is ENHRY and CDR2 is SYGVKD. The CDR3 sequence is CAIGKGIEANGYTF. CDR3 coding DNA: TGTGCCATCGGGAAGGGCATAGAAGCGAATGGCTACACCTTC.

The rearrangement links TRBV9 to TRBJ1-1; TRBD1 is a possible D gene (5 bases). Trimming shortened V by 0 bases and J by 3 bases, and 9 bases separated the two germline ends. Germline CDR1 SGDLS, CDR2 YYNGEE. The CDR3 runs to 14 residues. The CDR3 nucleotides read TGTGCCAGCAGCGTAGCGGTGACAGACACTGAAGCTTTCTTT. Residues: CASSVAVTDTEAFF.

This clonotype was counted between two and nine times. The J gene is TRBJ1-1, the V gene TRBV24-1; possible D gene TRBD1, 5 bases. This CDR3 spans 11 amino acids. The germline V and J ends were trimmed by 7 bases and 5 bases, with 7 bases remaining between them. Per the germline V gene, CDR1 is KGHDR and CDR2 is SFDVKD. CDR3 sequence (DNA): TGTGCCACCAGGTCAGGGACTGAAGCTTTCTTT. Translating gives CATRSGTEAFF.

CDR3 residues: CASSSRSTSGTYEQYF. CDR3 sequence (DNA): TGTGCCAGCAGCTCCCGGTCGACTAGCGGCACCTACGAGCAGTACTTC. This rearrangement joins TRBV6-6 to TRBJ2-7; 9 nucleotides match TRBD2. Germline CDR1 and CDR2: MNHNY and SVGAGI (reference sequence). CDR3 length: 16 residues. V lost 6 bases, J lost 2 bases, and 11 bases stayed unmatched.

This sequence joins TRBV4-2 and TRBJ2-7, with 8 bases that match TRBD2. With the DNA end fitting TRBJ2-5 better, the J assignment may be wrong. Germline assignment: CDR1 LGHNA and CDR2 YNFKEQ. The length of the CDR3 is 15 residues. Here the CDR3 reads CASSQVGSGKETQYF. CDR3 nucleotide sequence: TGTGCCAGCAGCCAAGTGGGTAGCGGGAAGGAGACCCAGTACTTC.

This clonotype has just a few counts. The junction differs from germline at one of its ends, possibly a read error. The rearrangement uses TRBV4-1 and TRBJ2-3; perhaps D is TRBD1 or TRBD2 (6 bases each). The germline CDR1 and CDR2 sequences are MGHRA and YSYEKL. This CDR3 contains 16 residues. CDR3 DNA sequence: TGTGCCAGCAGCCAACCGGGGGCAGCGGTCACAGATACGCAGTATTTT. Amino acid sequence: CASSQPGAAVTDTQYF.

This chain uses TRBV27 with TRBJ2-7; 8 nucleotides match TRBD2. This CDR3 is built from 15 residues. V shed 4 bases, J shed 10 bases, and the junction held 15 bases outside the gene matches. Germline V CDR1 and CDR2: MNHEY, SMNVEV (reference sequence). Here the CDR3 reads CASSWAGGIQEPQYF. The CDR3, as DNA: TGTGCCAGCAGTTGGGCGGGGGGCATACAAGAGCCCCAGTACTTC.

The chain is built from TRBV12-3 or TRBV12-4 and TRBJ1-1; D is uncertain. Trimming removed 3 bases from V and 6 bases from J, with 8 bases in between. The CDR3 covers 12 residues. CDR3 nucleotide sequence: TGTGCCAGCAGTTTTGCGGGTCCTGAAGCTTTCTTT. Protein sequence: CASSFAGPEAFF.

V usage is TRBV25-1 and J usage is TRBJ1-6, with D possibly TRBD1 on 5 matching bases. The CDR3 has 14 amino acids. V lost 8 bases and J lost 3, with 11 bases in between. Per the germline V gene, CDR1 is MGHDK and CDR2 is SYGVNS. The CDR3 DNA reads TGTGCCAGCTCCGGGACGAACTATAATTCACCCCTCCACTTT. This codes for CASSGTNYNSPLHF.

This clonotype was seen repeatedly, ten times or more. The chain has TRBV30 and TRBJ2-7, with unresolved D. The CDR3 is made up of 13 amino acids. Germline lookup yields CDR1 GTSNPN and CDR2 SVGIG (reference sequence). V lost 2 bases and J 1 base, leaving 9 bases between the germline ends. CDR3 residues: CAWSIDGSYEQYF. In DNA form, the CDR3 reads TGTGCCTGGAGTATAGACGGGTCCTACGAGCAGTACTTC.

This chain uses TRBV10-3 with TRBJ1-5, with D possibly matching TRBD1 (6 bases). The CDR3 covers 13 residues. CDR1 and CDR2 from the germline V gene are ENHRY and SYGVKD. V was shortened by 10 bases and J by 6 bases, with 16 bases between the two germline ends. The CDR3 DNA reads as TGTGCCACCGCCGACAGGACGGTTCAGCCCCAGCATTTT. This gives the protein CATADRTVQPQHF.

This clonotype has just a few counts. The rearrangement uses TRBV7-4 and TRBJ2-1, with 8 bases matching TRBD2. J lost 7 bases, V lost 3 bases, and 14 bases had no gene match. This CDR3 has 17 amino acids. Germline V gene lookup returns CDR1 SGHVT and CDR2 SQSDAQ. CDR3 sequence: CASSLPPSGGALNEQFF. The CDR3 DNA follows: TGTGCCAGCAGCTTGCCACCGAGCGGGGGAGCTCTAAATGAGCAGTTCTTC.

CDR3 sequence: CASSRSGAGDLNTEAFF. The CDR3 nucleotides read TGTGCCAGCAGCAGGTCGGGGGCAGGGGATTTGAACACTGAAGCTTTCTTT. This chain links TRBV7-3 with TRBJ1-1; TRBD1 might be the D (6 bases). The germline V gene encodes CDR1 SGHTA and CDR2 FQGTGA. V was cut by 5 bases and J by 0 bases, with 19 bases left in between. The CDR3 is 17 amino acids.

The chain has TRBV10-3 and TRBJ2-7; 9 bases are a match to TRBD2. V lost 4 bases and J lost 6; bases outside the gene matches: 7. There are 14 residues in the CDR3. Germline loops: CDR1 ENHRY, CDR2 SYGVKD. The CDR3 DNA follows: TGTGCCATCAGTGTCGGCGGGAGGGCCGGCGAGCAGTACTTC. This sequence encodes CAISVGGRAGEQYF.

This clonotype was seen a handful of times. V usage is TRBV19 and J usage is TRBJ1-5; tentatively, D is TRBD1 (6 bases). The CDR3 covers 18 residues. Germline V gives CDR1 LNHDA, CDR2 SQIVND (reference sequence). Trimming took 4 bases from V and 0 from J, leaving 19 bases between them. CDR3 amino acids: CASSTRTDRPYSNQPQHF. The CDR3 DNA is TGTGCCAGTAGTACCCGGACAGATAGACCGTATAGCAATCAGCCCCAGCATTTT.

V is TRBV6-5 and J is TRBJ1-1; D unresolved. The CDR3 loop spans 14 amino acids. Germline V CDR1 and CDR2: MNHEY, SVGAGI. Trimming removed 3 bases from V and 1 base from J, with 9 bases in between. CDR3 sequence reads: CASSYGRKNTEAFF. Here the CDR3 DNA reads TGTGCCAGCAGTTATGGACGGAAGAACACTGAAGCTTTCTTT.

This clonotype showed up just a few times. The rearrangement links TRBV7-2 to TRBJ1-2; D is possibly TRBD1 (5 bases). The CDR3 covers 17 residues. Germline CDR1 reads SGHTA; CDR2 reads FQGNSA. Trimming pared 6 bases from V and 1 base from J, leaving 21 bases between. The CDR3 bases are TGTGCCAGCAGTCAGCCTCACACCGGGGCTTATAACTATGGCTACACCTTC. It yields the protein CASSQPHTGAYNYGYTF.